This T cell receptor beta chain was retrieved from a study of blood T cell repertoires in COVID-19. Study as a whole: T cells, B-cell-depleted T cells, or PBMCs provided the cDNA or gDNA that served as material.

The CDR3 has 18 amino acids. In the original processing: Using reference gene primer amplification, nucleated cell counts were estimated. The protocol was immunoSEQ multiplex PCR, while the TCRdb copy is restricted to in-frame clones and leaves out a portion. Clone size and V and J calls were adopted from that table, with D and trimming inferred from the DNA. In the table there are approximately 260,000 clones, roughly 90% of which are singletons. Sequences were obtained from peripheral blood. This clonotype originated in a woman in her forties who had recovered from COVID-19. The chain links TRBV12-2 to TRBJ2-3; TRBD1 reflects the table's D call only, with no check against the DNA. TRBV12-2 is annotated as a pseudogene. The CDR3 DNA reads TGTGCAAGTCGCTTCACCACTTGGACAGGTTTATGGGCAAATACGCAGTATTTT. The encoded protein is CASRFTTWTGLWANTQYF.